These 27 T cell receptor beta chains came from one sample sequenced in a study of T cells after yellow fever vaccination. TCRdb re-derived calls from the 5' RACE reads in MiXCR, one entry per CDR3 protein. The repertoire holds about 250,000 distinct CDR3 sequences, with about 3.5% as singletons. This sample comprised PBMCs, obtained 15 days after the yellow fever booster vaccination. These receptors all come from a man younger than 30 who received the YFV17D yellow fever vaccine.

This clonotype was counted ten times or more. This chain uses TRBV15 with TRBJ2-5; perhaps TRBD1 as D (5 bases). This CDR3 spans 14 amino acids. Germline-derived CDR1 and CDR2 are LNHNV and YYDKDF (reference sequence). Trimming cost V 1 base and J 5 bases, with 11 bases left between them. CDR3 nucleotide sequence: TGTGCCACCAGCAGAGCAGGGATGGGCGAGACCCAGTACTTC. Translated: CATSRAGMGETQYF.

This clonotype has at least ten counts. The chain recombines TRBV5-1 with TRBJ2-5; perhaps TRBD1 as D (6 bases). CDR3 length: 14 amino acids. The V gene's germline CDR1 is SGHRS and CDR2 YFSETQ. V gave up 4 bases and J gave up 2 bases, with 12 bases separating them. CDR3 protein: CASSLNTGQETQYF. The DNA for the CDR3 is TGCGCCAGCAGCCTGAACACAGGGCAAGAGACCCAGTACTTC.

At least ten counts were recorded for this clonotype. The chain is built from TRBV7-2 and TRBJ1-4, with TRBD1 as a possible D gene (5 bases). The germline gives CDR1 SGHTA, CDR2 FQGNSA. V was trimmed by 4 bases and J by 10 bases, leaving 16 bases between them. CDR3 size: 14 residues. CDR3 amino acids: CASSSTVVVGKLFF. The CDR3 coding sequence is TGTGCCAGCAGCTCGACAGTCGTGGTGGGAAAACTGTTTTTT.

There are many counts of this clonotype. The chain uses TRBV18 and TRBJ2-1; 12 positions agree with TRBD2. From germline, CDR1 is KGHSH and CDR2 LQKENI. Germline trimming cut 2 bases from V and 10 bases from J; bases unmatched to any gene: 6. This CDR3 has 15 amino acids. CDR3 bases: TGTGCCAGCTCACCAGTTGGACTAGCGGGGAAAGAGCAGTTCTTC. Amino acid sequence: CASSPVGLAGKEQFF.

The genes are TRBV24-1 and TRBJ2-3, with D hard to call. The germline V gene has CDR1 KGHDR and CDR2 SFDVKD. This CDR3 region has 12 residues. V was trimmed by 5 bases and J by 5 bases, leaving 7 bases between them. The CDR3 DNA reads TGTGCCACCAGTGCCCCGGGAGATACGCAGTATTTT. This translates into CATSAPGDTQYF.

At least ten counts were recorded for this clonotype. V usage is TRBV5-4 and J usage is TRBJ2-7, with no clear D. Per germline, CDR1 SGHNT and CDR2 YYREEE (reference sequence). The CDR3 covers 14 residues. Trimming cost V 3 bases and J 3 bases, with 13 bases left between them. CDR3: CASSSVGAIYEQYF. CDR3 coding DNA: TGTGCCAGCAGCTCGGTCGGTGCAATCTACGAGCAGTACTTC.

This clonotype occurred many times. The rearrangement links TRBV5-1 to TRBJ1-1, with D perhaps matching TRBD1 (6 bases). Looked up from germline, CDR1 is SGHRS and CDR2 is YFSETQ. Trimming pared 0 bases from V and 5 bases from J, leaving 11 bases between. This CDR3 is built from 14 residues. The DNA of the CDR3 is TGCGCCAGCAGCTTGGCGGGGGGGCTTACTGAAGCTTTCTTT. Amino acid sequence: CASSLAGGLTEAFF.

This clonotype was observed at least ten times. The V gene is TRBV7-2, the J gene TRBJ2-5; TRBD1 might be the D (6 bases). The CDR3 is 13 residues long. The V gene's germline CDR1 is SGHTA and CDR2 FQGNSA. V dropped 2 bases and J dropped 5 bases, with 9 bases sitting between them. DNA of the CDR3: TGTGCCAGCAGCTTATATCAGGGGGAGACCCAGTACTTC. Protein sequence: CASSLYQGETQYF. The full variable domain, its missing parts supplied by reference TRBV7-2 and TRBJ2-5, is GAGVSQSPSNKVTEKGKDVELRCDPISGHTALYWYRQSLGQGLEFLIYFQGNSAPDKSGLPSDRFSAERTGGSVSTLTIQRTQQEDSAVYLCASSLYQGETQYFGPGTRLLVL.

This clonotype has at least ten counts. The V and J genes are TRBV24-1 and TRBJ2-3, with D perhaps TRBD1 (5 bases). CDR1 and CDR2 from the germline V gene are KGHDR and SFDVKD. V gave up 2 bases and J gave up 3 bases, with 14 bases separating them. The CDR3 length is 16 residues. The CDR3 sequence: CATSDSVRASTDTQYF. In DNA form, the CDR3 reads TGTGCCACCAGTGATTCCGTCAGGGCCTCAACAGATACGCAGTATTTT.

This clonotype was seen many times. This chain uses TRBV15 with TRBJ2-1, with 7 bases identical to TRBD2. The ends lost 1 base at V and 2 bases at J; junction bases unmatched: 8. The CDR3 contains 17 residues. Germline V gene lookup returns CDR1 LNHNV and CDR2 YYDKDF (reference sequence). Here the CDR3 reads CATSRVGEGVPYNEQFF. The CDR3 DNA sequence: TGTGCCACCAGCAGAGTGGGGGAGGGAGTGCCCTACAATGAGCAGTTCTTC.

This clonotype was counted at least ten times. The chain has TRBV2 and TRBJ2-5; D tentatively fits TRBD1 or TRBD2 (6 bases each). Germline lookup yields CDR1 SNHLY and CDR2 FYNNEI. The CDR3 is 15 residues long. Trimming left V 0 bases short and J 0 bases short, with 8 bases between. The CDR3 coding sequence is TGTGCCAGCAGTGAAGCAGGGGGGAACCAAGAGACCCAGTACTTC. Translated: CASSEAGGNQETQYF.

There are many counts of this clonotype. The rearrangement joins TRBV2 to TRBJ1-2; TRBD1 might be the D (6 bases). Trimming took off 6 bases at V and 11 bases at J, with 16 bases between the two ends. The CDR3 sequence is 12 residues long. CDR1 SNHLY and CDR2 FYNNEI come from the germline V gene. CDR3 bases: TGTGCCAGCAGAGGGCCGGACAGAAGTTACACCTTC. It specifies CASRGPDRSYTF.

This clonotype was observed many times. This chain links TRBV20-1 with TRBJ2-1; 12 bases line up with TRBD2. The J segment lost 7 bases and the V segment lost 4 bases, leaving 8 bases of the junction unmatched. The germline V gene encodes CDR1 DFQATT and CDR2 SNEGSKA (reference sequence). The CDR3 has 15 residues. The CDR3 region has the DNA TGCAGTGCTACACGCACTAGCGGGGGGCTGAATGAGCAGTTCTTC. This translates into CSATRTSGGLNEQFF.

Ten or more counts support this clonotype. The genes are TRBV4-2 and TRBJ2-3, with 13 positions matching TRBD2. From germline, CDR1 is LGHNA and CDR2 YNFKEQ. After removal of 0 bases from V and 4 bases from J, the junction contained 1 base not matched to a gene. The length of the CDR3 is 16 residues. The DNA for the CDR3 is TGTGCCAGCAGCCAAGATGGGACTAGCGGGGCAGATACGCAGTATTTT. Its translation: CASSQDGTSGADTQYF.

This clonotype was picked up many times. DNA for the CDR3: TGTGCCAGCAGTCGAAGGACAGGGGGTAATCAGCCCCAGCATTTT. This translates into CASSRRTGGNQPQHF. V is TRBV6-2 or TRBV6-3 and J is TRBJ1-5; TRBD1 matches at 10 bases. The J segment lost 4 bases and the V segment lost 5 bases, leaving 5 bases of the junction unmatched. The CDR3 covers 15 residues. The germline V gene has CDR1 MNHEY and CDR2 SVGEGT.

This clonotype was seen ten or more times. The rearrangement joins TRBV5-1 to TRBJ2-3, with 12 bases lining up with TRBD2. The J segment lost 2 bases and the V segment lost 4 bases, leaving 5 bases of the junction unmatched. Germline V gene sequence: CDR1 SGHRS, CDR2 YFSETQ. The CDR3 runs 16 residues. The CDR3 region has the DNA TGCGCCAGCAGCGGATGGACTAGCGGGAACACAGATACGCAGTATTTT. This sequence encodes CASSGWTSGNTDTQYF.

This clonotype appeared many times. This chain links TRBV24-1 with TRBJ1-2; D gene uncertain. The CDR3 has 11 residues. Trimming took off 3 bases at V and 8 bases at J, with 6 bases between the two ends. The germline V gene has CDR1 KGHDR and CDR2 SFDVKD. CDR3 bases: TGTGCCACCAGTGATGGGCAAGGCTACACCTTC. Its protein product is CATSDGQGYTF.

This clonotype appeared many times. The V call is TRBV7-4, the J call TRBJ2-7, with D perhaps matching TRBD1 (5 bases). The CDR3 runs to 14 residues. Germline lookup yields CDR1 SGHVT and CDR2 SQSDAQ. V lost 5 bases, J lost 3 bases, and 14 bases lay in between. As DNA, the CDR3 is TGTGCCAGCAGCCCCAGACGCGACAGCTACGAGCAGTACTTC. Protein sequence: CASSPRRDSYEQYF.

In its sample, this clonotype was seen many times. V is TRBV15 and J is TRBJ2-3, with 9 bases lining up with TRBD1. Germline CDR1 reads LNHNV; CDR2 reads YYDKDF (reference sequence). The CDR3 length is 15 residues. Trimming cost V 7 bases and J 5 bases; bases outside gene matches: 10. The CDR3: CATNRAGQGLDTQYF. CDR3 bases: TGTGCCACCAACCGAGCGGGACAGGGCTTAGATACGCAGTATTTT.

This clonotype has ten or more counts. The chain employs TRBV6-6 and TRBJ2-3; TRBD2 agrees at 8 bases. The junction had 7 bases not matched to a gene; V was cut back by 2 bases and J by 3 bases. CDR1 is MNHNY, CDR2 SVGAGI, per germline (reference sequence). CDR3 length equals 16 residues. The CDR3 sequence: CASSYGSGGKTDTQYF. CDR3 in DNA: TGTGCCAGCAGTTACGGGAGCGGGGGCAAAACAGATACGCAGTATTTT.

At least ten counts were recorded for this clonotype. This rearrangement joins TRBV12-3 or TRBV12-4 to TRBJ2-1, with D hard to call. The CDR3 runs to 16 residues. The germline V and J ends were trimmed by 5 bases and 0 bases, with 14 bases remaining between them. The CDR3 is CASSPKNVGSYNEQFF. In DNA, the CDR3 is TGTGCCAGCAGTCCGAAGAACGTCGGCTCCTACAATGAGCAGTTCTTC.

In its sample, this clonotype was seen many times. V is TRBV7-2 and J is TRBJ2-7; 7 bases map to TRBD1. J lost 3 bases, V lost 2 bases, and 1 base had no gene match. CDR1 SGHTA and CDR2 FQGNSA come from the germline V gene. This CDR3 has 13 residues. CDR3 sequence (DNA): TGTGCCAGCAGCTTAAACAGGGGCTACGAGCAGTACGTC. Translating it yields CASSLNRGYEQYV.

The sample holds many counts of this clonotype. V gene TRBV19 combines with J gene TRBJ2-3; possibly TRBD2 for D (6 bases). Trimming shortened V by 6 bases and J by 0 bases, and 16 bases separated the two germline ends. CDR3 length: 16 amino acids. Germline values: CDR1 LNHDA, CDR2 SQIVND (reference sequence). This CDR3 is CASSGPAGSSTDTQYF. The CDR3 DNA follows: TGTGCCAGTAGCGGTCCGGCGGGGTCTAGCACAGATACGCAGTATTTT.

This clonotype was detected ten times or more. V usage is TRBV9 and J usage is TRBJ1-3; TRBD1 matches at 12 bases. The CDR3 has 16 residues. Germline-derived CDR1 and CDR2 are SGDLS and YYNGEE. V was pared by 0 bases and J by 4 bases, with 2 bases of the junction left unmatched. Here the CDR3 reads CASSVGDRGLGNTIYF. CDR3 DNA: TGTGCCAGCAGCGTAGGGGACAGGGGGCTCGGAAACACCATATATTTT.

This clonotype was counted at least ten times. This chain uses TRBV18 with TRBJ2-5; the match to TRBD2 covers 9 bases. The CDR3 has 16 amino acids. Trimming removed 2 bases from V and 2 bases from J; junction bases left unmatched: 6. Germline-derived CDR1 and CDR2 are KGHSH and LQKENI. The CDR3 DNA reads TGTGCCAGCTCACCAGGGAGACTAGCGGTACAAGAGACCCAGTACTTC. This gives the protein CASSPGRLAVQETQYF.

This clonotype has ten or more counts. The genes are TRBV19 and TRBJ2-7; TRBD1 is a possible D gene (5 bases). The CDR3 length is 15 residues. Looked up from germline, CDR1 is LNHDA and CDR2 is SQIVND (reference sequence). V shed 6 bases and J shed 4 bases, with 19 bases lying between them. The CDR3 loop is CASSLYPTALYEQYF. Written as DNA, the CDR3 is TGTGCCAGTAGCCTATATCCGACAGCCCTTTACGAGCAGTACTTC.

This chain connects TRBV4-3 to TRBJ2-7; the match to TRBD1 covers 9 bases. This CDR3 has 15 amino acids. The ends lost 1 base at V and 3 bases at J; junction bases unmatched: 4. The germline gives CDR1 LGHNA, CDR2 YSLEER. This chain's CDR3 is CASSQAPGQGYEQYF. Written as DNA, the CDR3 is TGCGCCAGCAGCCAAGCACCGGGACAGGGCTACGAGCAGTACTTC.